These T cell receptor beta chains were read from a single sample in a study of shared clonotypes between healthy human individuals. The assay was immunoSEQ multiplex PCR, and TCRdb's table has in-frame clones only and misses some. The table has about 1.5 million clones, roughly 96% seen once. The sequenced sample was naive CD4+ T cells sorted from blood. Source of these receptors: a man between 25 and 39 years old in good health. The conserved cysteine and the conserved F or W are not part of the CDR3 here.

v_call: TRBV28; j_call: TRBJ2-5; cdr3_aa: ASLARGRETQY
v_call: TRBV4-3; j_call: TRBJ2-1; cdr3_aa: ASSQDVSYNEQF
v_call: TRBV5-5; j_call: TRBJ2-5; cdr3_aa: ASSLKETQY
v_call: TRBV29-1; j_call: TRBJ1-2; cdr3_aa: SVAYGGRDYGYT
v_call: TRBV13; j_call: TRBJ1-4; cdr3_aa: ASSFYGAGNEKLF
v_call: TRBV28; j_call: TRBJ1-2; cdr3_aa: ASSFLVGGPFGYT
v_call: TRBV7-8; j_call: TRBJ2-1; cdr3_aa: ASPLGNEQF
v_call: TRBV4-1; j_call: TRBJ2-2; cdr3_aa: ASSHQIRQPGGELF
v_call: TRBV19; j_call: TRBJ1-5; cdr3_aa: ASAQGNSNQPQH
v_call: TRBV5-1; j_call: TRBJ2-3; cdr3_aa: ASSYLAANTDTQY
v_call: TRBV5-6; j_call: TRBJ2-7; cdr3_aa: ASSPGGQGLRRSLYEQY
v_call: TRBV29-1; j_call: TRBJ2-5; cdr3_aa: SVAERQETQY
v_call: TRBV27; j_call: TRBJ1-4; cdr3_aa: ASSISPMGHINEKLF